This T cell receptor (beta chain) was captured in a study of T cell repertoires in cytomegalovirus infection. Study-wide background: CMV infection plus the matching HLA type was flagged by public TCR beta signatures.

A remark on this clonotype: Its antigen remains unknown.

Germline V lookup: CDR1 SNHLY, CDR2 FYNNEI. Trimming cost V 4 bases and J 5 bases; bases outside gene matches: 6. There are 16 residues in the CDR3. Findings and limits, study-wide: Cumulative frequency of public TCR beta families picked out carriers of CMV plus the relevant HLA. Ex vivo, HLA-C-restricted CMV-specific TCR beta clonotypes prevailed over the rest of the response.

TCRdb independently ran MiXCR on the reads; one entry per CDR3 protein. The profile shows under 800,000 distinct CDR3 sequences, approximately 24% of them singletons. The chain employs TRBV2 and TRBJ2-1, with 12 bases matching TRBD2. The source material was CD8+ T cells from PBMCs. The receptor comes from a human donor in good health (CMV status not recorded). Some clones in this sample may be carry-over from other donors' samples. The CDR3 loop is CASSARTSGDDNEQFF. CDR3 nucleotide sequence: TGTGCCAGCAGTGCCCGGACTAGCGGGGACGACAATGAGCAGTTCTTC.